The 8 T cell receptor beta chains listed next were all sequenced from one sample in a study of blood T cell repertoires in COVID-19. TCRdb keeps only in-frame clones here, not all; method: immunoSEQ multiplex PCR. The sample records over 90,000 clones, 86% being singletons. The material sequenced was peripheral blood. These TCRs come from an elderly man with acute or convalescent COVID-19.

J is TRBJ1-5 and V is TRBV10-3; 7 nucleotides line up with TRBD1. The CDR3 extends over 13 amino acids. Germline V lookup: CDR1 ENHRY, CDR2 SYGVKD. V lost 5 bases to trimming and J lost 4 bases; unmatched junction nucleotides: 2. The CDR3 loop is CAISWDRNQPQHF. The CDR3 region has the DNA TGTGCCATCAGTTGGGACAGAAATCAGCCCCAGCATTTT.

The chain has TRBV6-1 and TRBJ2-7, with D possibly matching TRBD2 (6 bases). V lost 2 bases, J lost 2 bases, and 22 bases lay in between. The V gene's germline CDR1 is MNHNS and CDR2 SASEGT. The CDR3 covers 18 residues. In DNA, the CDR3 is TGTGCCAGCAGTGAAAGGCTTATTAGTGGGGGGTCTACCTACGAGCAGTACTTC. It yields the protein CASSERLISGGSTYEQYF.

This chain joins TRBV6-5 and TRBJ2-7, with D tentatively TRBD2 (5 bases). The CDR3 runs to 12 residues. Germline V gene data show CDR1 as MNHEY and CDR2 as SVGAGI. Trimming took 6 bases from V and 7 from J, leaving 13 bases between them. The CDR3 sequence is CASRTLTGEQYF. CDR3 nucleotide sequence: TGTGCCAGCAGGACCCTTACGGGGGAGCAGTACTTC.

This clone was recorded once. The V call is TRBV11-2, the J call TRBJ2-7; TRBD1 agrees at 11 bases. Germline-derived CDR1 and CDR2 are SGHAT and FQNNGV. The CDR3 extends over 18 amino acids. V dropped 1 base and J dropped 3; count of bases not matched to a gene: 11. The CDR3, as DNA: TGTGCCAGCAGCTTAGGGGGTCTGGGACAGGGGGTAGTCTACGAGCAGTACTTC. This codes for CASSLGGLGQGVVYEQYF.

This clone was detected only once. J is TRBJ1-1 and V is TRBV5-1, with D possibly matching TRBD1 (5 bases). This CDR3 region has 12 residues. Trimming left V 4 bases short and J 11 bases short, with 15 bases between. The germline CDR1 and CDR2 sequences are SGHRS and YFSETQ. The CDR3 DNA reads as TGCGCCAGCAGCGGGGAGGGGAGGGTTGCTTTCTTT. Translating it yields CASSGEGRVAFF.

This chain links TRBV19 with TRBJ2-3, with a weak D call TRBD1 (6 bases). This CDR3 is built from 19 residues. V lost 9 bases and J lost 2, with 30 bases in between. Germline CDR1 and CDR2: LNHDA and SQIVND (reference sequence). Here the CDR3 reads CASTTRAGDTGGPTDTQYF. The DNA for the CDR3 is TGTGCCAGCACCACCAGGGCAGGGGACACCGGAGGTCCCACAGATACGCAGTATTTT.

The chain combines TRBV28 with TRBJ1-1; 9 nucleotides agree with TRBD1. CDR1 is MDHEN, CDR2 SYDVKM, per germline. The length of the CDR3 is 15 residues. Trimming removed 2 bases from V and 5 bases from J; junction bases left unmatched: 6. This chain's CDR3 is CASSLTQGARTEAFF. As DNA, the CDR3 is TGTGCCAGCAGTTTAACACAGGGGGCGCGGACTGAAGCTTTCTTT.

This clone appeared a single time. The chain is built from TRBV5-1 and TRBJ2-1; 9 bases agree with TRBD1. Germline assignment: CDR1 SGHRS and CDR2 YFSETQ. This CDR3 has 14 residues. V shed 4 bases and J 8 bases; nucleotides not matched to a gene: 7. The CDR3 nucleotides are TGCGCCAGCAGCATGGGACAGGGTGGGGATGAGCAGTTCTTC. Protein sequence: CASSMGQGGDEQFF. Full variable domain (missing parts from reference TRBV5-1 and TRBJ2-1): KAGVTQTPRYLIKTRGQQVTLSCSPISGHRSVSWYQQTPGQGLQFLFEYFSETQRNKGNFPGRFSGRQFSNSRSEMNVSTLELGDSALYLCASSMGQGGDEQFFGPGTRLTVL.